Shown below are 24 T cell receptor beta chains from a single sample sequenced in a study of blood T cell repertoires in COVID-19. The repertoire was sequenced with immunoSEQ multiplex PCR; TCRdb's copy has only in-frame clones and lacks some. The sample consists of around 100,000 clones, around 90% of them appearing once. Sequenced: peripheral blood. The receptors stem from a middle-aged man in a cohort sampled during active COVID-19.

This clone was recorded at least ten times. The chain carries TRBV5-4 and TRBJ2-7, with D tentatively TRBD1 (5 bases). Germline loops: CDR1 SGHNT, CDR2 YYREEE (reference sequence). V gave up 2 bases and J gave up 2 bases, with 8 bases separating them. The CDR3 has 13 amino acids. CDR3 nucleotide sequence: TGTGCCAGCAGCTTAAGGGGTACCTACGAGCAGTACTTC. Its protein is CASSLRGTYEQYF.

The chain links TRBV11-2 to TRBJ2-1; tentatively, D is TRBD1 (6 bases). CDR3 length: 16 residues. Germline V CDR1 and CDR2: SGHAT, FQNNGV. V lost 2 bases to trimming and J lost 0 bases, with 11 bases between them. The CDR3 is CASSLRGQFSYNEQFF. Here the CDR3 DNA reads TGTGCCAGCAGCTTACGAGGACAGTTCTCCTACAATGAGCAGTTCTTC.

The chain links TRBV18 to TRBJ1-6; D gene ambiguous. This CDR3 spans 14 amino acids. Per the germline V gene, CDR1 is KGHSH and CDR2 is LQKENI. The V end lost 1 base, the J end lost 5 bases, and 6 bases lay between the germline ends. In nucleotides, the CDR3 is TGTGCCAGCTCACCACAAACAGATAATTCACCCCTCCACTTT. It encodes CASSPQTDNSPLHF.

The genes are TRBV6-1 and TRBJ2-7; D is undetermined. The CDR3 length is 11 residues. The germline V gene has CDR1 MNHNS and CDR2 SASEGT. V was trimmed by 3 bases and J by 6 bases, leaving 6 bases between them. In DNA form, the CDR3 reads TGTGCCAGCAGTGATGGGCGCGAGCAGTACGTC. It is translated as CASSDGREQYV.

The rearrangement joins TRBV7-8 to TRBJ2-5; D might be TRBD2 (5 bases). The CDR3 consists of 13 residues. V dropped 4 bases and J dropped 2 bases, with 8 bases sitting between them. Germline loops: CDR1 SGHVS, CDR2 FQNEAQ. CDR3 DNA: TGTGCCAGCAGCTCGGAGGAGCAAGAGACCCAGTACTTC. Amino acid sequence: CASSSEEQETQYF.

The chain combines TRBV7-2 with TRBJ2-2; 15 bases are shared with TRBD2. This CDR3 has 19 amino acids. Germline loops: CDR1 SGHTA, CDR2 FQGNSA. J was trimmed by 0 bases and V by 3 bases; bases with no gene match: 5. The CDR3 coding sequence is TGTGCCAGCAGCTTGGGACTAGCGGGGGGTCGCGCGAACACCGGGGAGCTGTTTTTT. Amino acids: CASSLGLAGGRANTGELFF.

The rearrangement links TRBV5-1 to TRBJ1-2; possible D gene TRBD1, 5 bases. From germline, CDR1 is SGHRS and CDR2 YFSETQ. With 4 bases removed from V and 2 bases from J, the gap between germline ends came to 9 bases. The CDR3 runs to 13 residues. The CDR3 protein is CASSLNRNYGYTF. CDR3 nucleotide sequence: TGCGCCAGCAGCCTCAACAGGAACTATGGCTACACCTTC.

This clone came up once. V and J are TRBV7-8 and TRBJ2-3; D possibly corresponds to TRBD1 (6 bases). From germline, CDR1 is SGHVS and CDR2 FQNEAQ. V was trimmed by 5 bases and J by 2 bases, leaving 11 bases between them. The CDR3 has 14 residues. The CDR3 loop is CASSLGQLTDTQYF. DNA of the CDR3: TGTGCCAGCAGCCTCGGACAGCTCACAGATACGCAGTATTTT.

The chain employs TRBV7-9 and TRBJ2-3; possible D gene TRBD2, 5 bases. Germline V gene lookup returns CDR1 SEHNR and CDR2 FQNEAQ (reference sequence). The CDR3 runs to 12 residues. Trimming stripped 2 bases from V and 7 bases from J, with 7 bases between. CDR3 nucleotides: TGTGCCAGCAGCTTAATAGCGAATACGCAGTATTTT. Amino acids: CASSLIANTQYF.

The CDR3 is CASSVGLLAGAPNTGELFF. CDR3 bases: TGTGCCAGCAGTGTCGGGTTACTAGCGGGGGCCCCGAACACCGGGGAGCTGTTTTTT. This chain uses TRBV2 with TRBJ2-2; 11 positions agree with TRBD2. This CDR3 spans 19 amino acids. With V trimmed by 4 bases and J by 0 bases, 10 bases remained unmatched. Germline-derived CDR1 and CDR2 are SNHLY and FYNNEI.

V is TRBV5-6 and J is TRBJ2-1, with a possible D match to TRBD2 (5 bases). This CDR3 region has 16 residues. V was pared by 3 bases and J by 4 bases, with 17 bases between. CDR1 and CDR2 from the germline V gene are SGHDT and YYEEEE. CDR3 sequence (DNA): TGTGCCAGCAGCTCTCAACAGCGGACCGCATACAATGAGCAGTTCTTC. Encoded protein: CASSSQQRTAYNEQFF.

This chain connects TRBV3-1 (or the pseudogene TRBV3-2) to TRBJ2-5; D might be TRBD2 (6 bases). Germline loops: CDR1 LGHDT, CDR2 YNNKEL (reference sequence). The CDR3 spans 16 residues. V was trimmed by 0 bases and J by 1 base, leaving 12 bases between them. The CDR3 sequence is CASSQDGAGIQETQYF. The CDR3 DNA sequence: TGTGCCAGCAGCCAAGATGGCGCGGGGATCCAAGAGACCCAGTACTTC.

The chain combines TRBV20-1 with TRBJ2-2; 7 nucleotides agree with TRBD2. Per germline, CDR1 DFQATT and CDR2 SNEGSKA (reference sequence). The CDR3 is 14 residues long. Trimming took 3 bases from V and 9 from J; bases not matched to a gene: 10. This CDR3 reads CSASLGAGSRELFF. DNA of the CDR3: TGCAGTGCTAGTTTGGGAGCGGGGTCCCGGGAGCTGTTTTTT.

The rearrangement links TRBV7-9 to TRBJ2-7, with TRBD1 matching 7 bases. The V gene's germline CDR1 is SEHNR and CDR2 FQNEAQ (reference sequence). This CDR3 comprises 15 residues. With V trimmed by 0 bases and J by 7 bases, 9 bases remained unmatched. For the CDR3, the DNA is TGTGCCAGCAGCTTAGCCCGGGACAGCACAAGGGAGCAGTACTTC. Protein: CASSLARDSTREQYF.

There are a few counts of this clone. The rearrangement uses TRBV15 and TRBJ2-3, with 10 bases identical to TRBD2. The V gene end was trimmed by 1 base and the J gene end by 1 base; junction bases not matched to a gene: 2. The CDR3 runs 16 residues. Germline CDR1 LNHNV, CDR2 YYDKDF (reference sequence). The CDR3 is CATSRGLAGGTDTQYF. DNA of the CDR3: TGTGCCACCAGCAGAGGCCTAGCGGGGGGCACAGATACGCAGTATTTT.

CDR3 DNA: TGTGCCAGCAGTGCACAGGGGAACGGGGAGCTGTTTTTT. It yields the protein CASSAQGNGELFF. The rearrangement joins TRBV2 to TRBJ2-2; 7 bases fit TRBD1. Germline V lookup: CDR1 SNHLY, CDR2 FYNNEI. The CDR3 consists of 13 residues. V was clipped by 4 bases and J by 7 bases; unmatched bases: 3.

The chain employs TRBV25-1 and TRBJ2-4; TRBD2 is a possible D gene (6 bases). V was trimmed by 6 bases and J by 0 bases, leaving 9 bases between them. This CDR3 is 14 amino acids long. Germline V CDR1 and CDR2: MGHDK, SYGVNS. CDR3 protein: CASRGGIAKNIQYF. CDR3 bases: TGTGCCAGCAGGGGGGGAATAGCCAAAAACATTCAGTACTTC.

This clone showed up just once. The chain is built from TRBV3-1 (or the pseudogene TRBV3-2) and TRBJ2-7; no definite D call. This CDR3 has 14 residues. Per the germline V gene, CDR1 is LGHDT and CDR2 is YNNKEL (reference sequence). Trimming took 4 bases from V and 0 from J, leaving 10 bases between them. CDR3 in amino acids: CASSLWASSYEQYF. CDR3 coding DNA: TGTGCCAGCAGCCTATGGGCCAGCTCCTACGAGCAGTACTTC.

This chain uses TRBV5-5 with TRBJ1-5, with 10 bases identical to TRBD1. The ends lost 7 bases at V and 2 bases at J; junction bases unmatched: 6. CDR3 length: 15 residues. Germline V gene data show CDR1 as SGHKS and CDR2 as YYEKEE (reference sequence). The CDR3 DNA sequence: TGTGCCAGCGGGAGCGGGACAGGGGGCAATCAGCCCCAGCATTTT. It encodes CASGSGTGGNQPQHF.

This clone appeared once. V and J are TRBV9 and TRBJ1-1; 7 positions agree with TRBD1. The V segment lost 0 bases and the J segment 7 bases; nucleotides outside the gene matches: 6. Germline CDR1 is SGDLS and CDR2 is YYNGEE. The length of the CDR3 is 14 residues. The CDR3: CASSVAPGGYEAFF. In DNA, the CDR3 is TGTGCCAGCAGCGTAGCCCCAGGGGGTTATGAAGCTTTCTTT.

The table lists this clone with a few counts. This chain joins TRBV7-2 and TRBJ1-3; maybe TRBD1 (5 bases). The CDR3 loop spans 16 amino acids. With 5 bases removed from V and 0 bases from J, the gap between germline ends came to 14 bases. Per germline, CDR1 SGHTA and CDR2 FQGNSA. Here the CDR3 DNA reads TGTGCCAGCAGCCCATCGGGACTCTTCTCTGGAAACACCATATATTTT. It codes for CASSPSGLFSGNTIYF.

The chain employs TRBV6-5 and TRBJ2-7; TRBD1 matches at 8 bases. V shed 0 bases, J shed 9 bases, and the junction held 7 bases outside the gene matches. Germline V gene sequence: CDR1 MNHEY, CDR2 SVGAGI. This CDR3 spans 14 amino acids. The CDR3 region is CASSYSQGASVQYV. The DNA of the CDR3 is TGTGCCAGCAGTTACTCTCAGGGGGCCAGTGTGCAGTACGTC.

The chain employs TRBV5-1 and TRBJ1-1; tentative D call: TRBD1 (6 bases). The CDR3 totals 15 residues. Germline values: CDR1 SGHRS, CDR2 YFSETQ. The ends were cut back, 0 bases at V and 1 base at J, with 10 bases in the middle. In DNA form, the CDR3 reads TGCGCCAGCAGCTTGGGAGGGGGTACGAACACTGAAGCTTTCTTT. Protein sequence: CASSLGGGTNTEAFF. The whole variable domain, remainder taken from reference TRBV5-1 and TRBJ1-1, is KAGVTQTPRYLIKTRGQQVTLSCSPISGHRSVSWYQQTPGQGLQFLFEYFSETQRNKGNFPGRFSGRQFSNSRSEMNVSTLELGDSALYLCASSLGGGTNTEAFFGQGTRLTVV.

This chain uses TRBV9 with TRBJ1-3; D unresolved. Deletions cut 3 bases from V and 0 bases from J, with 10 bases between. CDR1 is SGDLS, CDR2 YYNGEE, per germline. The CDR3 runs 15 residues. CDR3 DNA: TGTGCCAGCAGCGAAAACTTTATCTCTGGAAACACCATATATTTT. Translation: CASSENFISGNTIYF.